Sequencing of this T cell receptor beta chain was carried out in a study of OX40 agonist ivuxolimab in advanced cancers. Study-level background: Three patients showed partial responses: one hepatocellular carcinoma and two cutaneous melanoma cases. Overall study findings and caveats: CD8+ T cells were the subset that, on average, had more expanded clones than CD4+.

Some clones are missing from TCRdb's copy, which holds only in-frame ones; the method was immunoSEQ multiplex PCR. The data show 30,000 to 35,000 clones, more than 65% seen once. About this clone: Its matching antigen is unknown.

The CDR3 consists of 15 residues. V gave up 6 bases and J gave up 1 base, with 12 bases separating them. CDR1 is LNHDA, CDR2 SQIVND, per germline (reference sequence). This chain connects TRBV19 to TRBJ2-2, with D possibly TRBD1 on 7 matching bases. The starting material was CD4+ or CD8+ T cells sorted from blood, obtained in a trial of the OX40 agonist ivuxolimab. This TCR derives from an adult with an advanced solid tumor such as melanoma, head and neck, liver or kidney cancer. The CDR3 nucleotides are TGTGCCAGTAGGGAGGGGGACAGGAACACCGGGGAGCTGTTTTTT. As protein: CASREGDRNTGELFF. The variable domain in full, with the rest retrieved from reference TRBV19 and TRBJ2-2, is DGGITQSPKYLFRKEGQNVTLSCEQNLNHDAMYWYRQDPGQGLRLIYYSQIVNDFQKGDIAEGYSVSREKKESFPLTVTSAQKNPTAFYLCASREGDRNTGELFFGEGSRLTVL.